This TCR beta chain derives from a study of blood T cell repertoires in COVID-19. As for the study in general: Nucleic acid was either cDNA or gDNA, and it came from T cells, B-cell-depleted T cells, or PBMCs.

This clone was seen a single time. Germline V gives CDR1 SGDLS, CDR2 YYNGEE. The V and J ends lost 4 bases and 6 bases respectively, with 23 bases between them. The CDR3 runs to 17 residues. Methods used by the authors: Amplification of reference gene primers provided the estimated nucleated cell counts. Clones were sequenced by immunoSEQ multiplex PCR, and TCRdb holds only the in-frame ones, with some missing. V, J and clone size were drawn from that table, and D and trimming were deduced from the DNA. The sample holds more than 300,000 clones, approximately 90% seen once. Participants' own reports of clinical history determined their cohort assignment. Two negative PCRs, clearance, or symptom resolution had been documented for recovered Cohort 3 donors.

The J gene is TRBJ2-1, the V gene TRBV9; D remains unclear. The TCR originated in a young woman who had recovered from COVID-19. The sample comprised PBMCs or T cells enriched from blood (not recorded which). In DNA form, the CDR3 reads TGTGCCAGCAGCTCCAGTCCCCAGGTCCCAGCTGTCAATGAGCAGTTCTTC. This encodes CASSSSPQVPAVNEQFF. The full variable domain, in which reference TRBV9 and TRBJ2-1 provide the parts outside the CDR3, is DSGVTQTPKHLITATGQRVTLRCSPRSGDLSVYWYQQSLDQGLQFLIQYYNGEERAKGNILERFSAQQFPDLHSELNLSSLELGDSALYFCASSSSPQVPAVNEQFFGPGTRLTVL.